This T cell receptor beta chain was recorded in a study of T-cell reconstitution after alpha-beta-depleted transplantation in children. V lost 7 bases, J lost 8 bases, and 20 bases lay in between. The CDR3 covers 14 residues. This clonotype has at least ten counts. Construction of the TCRbeta library involved unique molecular identifiers. TCRdb re-called the PCR reads through MiXCR, storing one row per CDR3 protein. The table has some 240,000 distinct CDR3 sequences, about 9.6% seen once. The sequences come from PBMCs from the stem cell graft donor, collected from the stem cell graft. The rearrangement links TRBV12-3 or TRBV12-4 to TRBJ1-1, with D possibly being TRBD1 (5 bases). This TCR came from a human donor who donated a stem cell graft to a child with SCID. The CDR3 DNA reads as TGTGCCAGCAACAAGACACCTCTCAGGGTGGAAGCTTTCTTT. Amino acid sequence: CASNKTPLRVEAFF.